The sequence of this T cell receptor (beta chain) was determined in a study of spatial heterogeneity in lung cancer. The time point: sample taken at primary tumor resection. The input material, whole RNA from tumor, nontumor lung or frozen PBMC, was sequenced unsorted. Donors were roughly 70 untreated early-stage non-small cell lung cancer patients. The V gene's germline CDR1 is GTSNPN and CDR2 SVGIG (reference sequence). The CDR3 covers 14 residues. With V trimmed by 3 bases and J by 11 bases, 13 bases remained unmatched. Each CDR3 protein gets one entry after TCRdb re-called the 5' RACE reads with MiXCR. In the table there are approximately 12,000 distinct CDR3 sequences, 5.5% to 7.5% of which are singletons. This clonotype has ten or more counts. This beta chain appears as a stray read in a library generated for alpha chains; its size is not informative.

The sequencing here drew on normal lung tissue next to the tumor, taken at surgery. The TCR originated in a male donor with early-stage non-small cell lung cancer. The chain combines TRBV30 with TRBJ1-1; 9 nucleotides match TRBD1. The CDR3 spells CAWSIQGARGLAFF. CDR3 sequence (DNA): TGTGCCTGGAGCATACAGGGGGCGCGGGGGCTGGCTTTCTTT.